This TCR beta chain was recorded in a study of OX40 agonist ivuxolimab in advanced cancers. Study summary: The dose-escalation cohort was about 80% male, with a mean age of around 60 years, ranging about 23 to 79.

In germline, CDR1 is SGHTS, CDR2 YDEGEE. With 8 bases clipped from V and 5 bases from J, the junction kept 14 bases outside the gene matches. This CDR3 is built from 16 residues. The table came from immunoSEQ multiplex PCR; TCRdb's copy has only in-frame clones and leaves some out. Among some 17,000 clones listed, roughly four fifths were seen once. This specimen was CD4+ or CD8+ T cells sorted from blood, taken in a trial of the OX40 agonist ivuxolimab. The sequence came from an adult with an advanced solid tumor such as melanoma, head and neck, liver or kidney cancer. The chain recombines TRBV5-8 with TRBJ2-7, with 12 bases lining up with TRBD1. CDR3 amino acids: CASNRGTGQGAHEQYF. The CDR3 DNA sequence: TGTGCCAGTAATAGGGGCACGGGACAGGGGGCCCACGAGCAGTACTTC.